This TCR beta chain was captured in a study of identical twins listed by TCRdb under 2016. For the wider study: To test whether fetal clonotypes persist, the study used deep sequencing on TCR alpha and beta repertoires from monozygotic twins, unrelated adults of various ages, and cord blood. To rule out contamination, the twin experiments were replicated at different times with different library preparation protocols. What the work shows at the level of the full study, not this receptor alone: Conclusions relied on cross-sectional statistical analysis, since the same donors could not be followed over many years. Abundant cord blood beta clonotypes had fewer insertions, young adult naive repertoires showed a similar but weaker trend, and memory repertoires showed no such trend. Compared with coincidental sharing between unrelated individuals, out-of-frame TCR alpha sequences shared between twins showed an excess of sequences with low generation probability. Recombination models systematically underestimated out-of-frame TCR alpha sharing in monozygotic twins but agreed with sharing between unrelated individuals. Excess twin sharing in beta out-of-frame sequences was weaker because fewer shared sequences lowered the signal-to-noise ratio. Invariant T cells such as MAIT and iNKT could partly confound zero-insertion analyses, although diverse VJ usage argued against such confounding for most clonotypes.

Libraries were prepared through 5' RACE. The sequencing machine was an Illumina HiSeq 2000. Template switching introduced a universal primer binding site; the final cDNA contained a unique molecular identifier, enabling accurate counting of TCR cDNA molecules. Specific primers in the conserved constant-segment region were used to synthesize first-strand cDNA for TCR alpha and beta chains. To control for contamination, each cDNA library was double barcoded with a SMART-Mk sample barcode plus Illumina barcodes. TruSeq adapter sequences, together with Illumina sample barcodes, were added in two successive PCR steps. The TCR alpha and beta cDNA libraries were sequenced on the Illumina HiSeq platform using custom primers. Concerning the study's data processing: MiGEC processed the raw reads to extract unique molecular identifiers, while MiXCR was used to determine the CDR3 positions. Recombination models were inferred per individual with the repgenHMM and IGoR tools using an EM algorithm. Shared clonotypes were analyzed with the tcR package in R, and sharing was normalized by the product of cloneset sizes. Out-of-frame nonproductive sequences were analyzed to study raw recombination free of thymic and clonal selection effects. TCRdb reprocessing: public reads trimmed at Q25 with fastp, clones called with MiXCR, in-frame beta chains kept. Every CDR3 protein is listed once, alongside the most common genes and DNA of its rows. The V and J calls, along with clone size, are taken from TCRdb and not from the paper's own processing. Within this sample are 420,000 or so distinct CDR3 sequences, with approximately 17% of them counted one time only. The ten biggest clones cover around 12% of the sample.

Trimming removed 2 bases from V and 10 bases from J, leaving 6 bases between the germline ends. The CDR3 spans 11 residues, from the cysteine through the phenylalanine. The CDR3 DNA has 33 bases and is translated from base 1. CDR1 and CDR2 (MNHEY, SVGEGT) derive from the germline V gene. There are many counts of this clonotype. This clone's antigen is unknown. Base qualities were left out, and no much larger clone turns up one base away. Every donor in the study was a healthy Caucasian. The researchers also sequenced three unrelated adults who were not twins: a male aged 18 to 29, a male aged 50 to 60, and a female aged 50 to 60. Miltenyi CD45RO+ enrichment and human naive T-cell isolation kits were used to isolate memory (CD45RO+) and naive T cells from PBMC.

The sequenced sample was naive T cells sorted from blood. The cell subset or site label for this specimen denotes: cells isolated with a human naive T-cell isolation kit. This TCR was recovered from a man aged 45 to 65 in good health. The receptor chain draws on TRBV6-2 or TRBV6-3 and TRBJ2-1; the D segment cannot be called with confidence. Here the CDR3 is given as CASSYGYEQFF. The nucleotides read TGTGCCAGCAGTTACGGTTACGAGCAGTTCTTC.